This T cell receptor (beta chain) was captured by sequencing in a study of cytomegalovirus exposure and HLA in healthy donors. Study summary: There were around 100 million unique TCR beta sequences, drawn from approximately 180 million T cells, in an earlier analysis.

Study conclusions and caveats: Reported results showed that the classifier diagnosed cytomegalovirus status with high specificity and sensitivity. Being productive about 90% or about 30% of the time was typical of most TCR beta V segments in an earlier analysis.

This clone turned up a few times. Its target is unknown. Trimming took 1 base from V and 4 from J, leaving 17 bases between them. The CDR3 has 17 amino acids. Germline CDR1 is MGHRA and CDR2 is YSYEKL. 60 Vbeta and 13 Jbeta primers were used in PCR. Using immunoSEQ multiplex PCR, the repertoire was profiled, and TCRdb retains in-frame clones only, with some absent. Counted here are roughly 69,000 clones, about three quarters occurring once; the ten biggest clones make up 3.3%. The sequenced material came from PBMCs. The origin of this receptor is a man aged 18 to 35 in good health and CMV-seronegative. This sequence joins TRBV4-1 and TRBJ2-1; D call uncertain. The CDR3 coding sequence is TGCGCCAGCAGCCAAGTCGATATGGGCTTTACATACAATGAGCAGTTCTTC. It encodes CASSQVDMGFTYNEQFF.